What follows is one TCR beta chain and its context. The sample comes from a study of T-cell reconstitution after alpha-beta-depleted transplantation in children. The TCRbeta library incorporated unique molecular identifiers. Each CDR3 protein is one row after TCRdb ran MiXCR on the PCR reads. Of some 530,000 distinct CDR3 sequences in the sample, around 13% are singletons; the top ten hold 4.5% to 6%. Trimming removed 4 bases from V and 7 bases from J, with 17 bases in between. The CDR3 spans 15 residues. The germline CDR1 and CDR2 sequences are SGHAT and FQNNGV. Sequencing was performed on PBMCs from the stem cell graft donor, taken from the stem cell graft. The rearrangement links TRBV11-2 to TRBJ2-1, with a tentative D call TRBD1 (6 bases). The receptor was derived from a human donor who donated a stem cell graft to a child with combined immunodeficiency. CDR3 sequence: CASSSSGLRGNEQFF. CDR3 in DNA: TGTGCCAGCAGCTCGTCGGGGCTAAGGGGGAATGAGCAGTTCTTC.